This TCR beta chain was recorded in a study of Tregs in tolerant kidney transplant recipients. Study-level background: The nonmyeloablative bone marrow transplants came from related graft donors, with transient mixed chimerism.

Comment on this clone: Antigen: not known. The CDR3 is cut off 3 residues early in the read; its end comes from the germline J gene.

Trimming cost V 1 base and J 6 bases; bases outside gene matches: 4. Germline V CDR1 and CDR2: SEHNR, FQNEAQ (reference sequence). CDR3 length: 15 residues. Libraries were prepared by immunoSEQ multiplex PCR; TCRdb keeps only in-frame clonotypes and omits some of them. This sample lists some 31,000 clones; its ten largest clones have about 8%. General study points: Tregs expanded with activated donor B cells seemed most donor-specific. Donor-specific Treg expansion exceeded global Treg expansion in tolerant patients, suggesting antigen drive.

Thawed PBMCs were FACS-sorted into unstimulated CD4+CD25+CD127- regulatory T cells, CD4+CD25- non-regulatory cells, CD4 and CD8 cells. This receptor was identified in a human donor who received a combined kidney and bone marrow transplant. The chain is built from TRBV7-9 and TRBJ1-2; TRBD1 matches 11 bases. Sequenced material: CD8+ T cells from blood, taken before the transplant. CDR3 bases read: TGTGCCAGCAGCTTAGGGGACAGGGGGGATGATGGC. This codes for CASSLGDRGDDG. The full CDR3 protein reads CASSLGDRGDDGYTF.